The 5 T cell receptor beta chains below come from one sample, sequenced in a study of T cells in Graves' hyperthyroidism and ophthalmopathy (dated by TCRdb to between 2018 and 2021). Receptor libraries were prepared by multiplex PCR. The reads were generated on an Illumina HiSeq 2000. The TCR beta CDR3 regions were amplified from the RNA transcripts. The TCR CDR3 was subjected to a first round of RT-PCR using the HTBI primer set and the Qiagen OneStep RT-PCR kit. Using fastp at Q25 and MiXCR, TCRdb reprocessed the public reads and kept productive beta chains. Rows with a matching CDR3 protein are joined into one entry that keeps the most common DNA and genes. Across this sample there are roughly 380,000 distinct CDR3 sequences, with more than 11% seen only once. The ten largest make up about 11% of the sample. Input material: blood. These receptors all stem from a woman between 55 and 75 years old with Graves' hyperthyroidism.

This clonotype was seen repeatedly, ten times or more. J is TRBJ2-3 and V is TRBV20-1; 12 positions agree with TRBD2. Trimming took 6 bases from V and 4 from J; bases not matched to a gene: 11. The germline gives CDR1 DFQATT, CDR2 SNEGSKA (reference sequence). The CDR3 extends over 16 amino acids. DNA of the CDR3: TGCAGTGCCCCCCCCCGACTAGCGGGAGTTGCAGATACGCAGTATTTT. It codes for CSAPPRLAGVADTQYF.

The rearrangement uses TRBV20-1 and TRBJ2-2, with a weak D call TRBD2 (5 bases). This CDR3 is built from 14 residues. Deletions cut 3 bases from V and 1 base from J, with 9 bases between. Germline-derived CDR1 and CDR2 are DFQATT and SNEGSKA (reference sequence). CDR3 region: CSASRRENTGELFF. Here the CDR3 DNA reads TGCAGTGCTAGCCGACGGGAGAACACCGGGGAGCTGTTTTTT.

The chain recombines TRBV7-8 with TRBJ2-6; D may be TRBD1 (5 bases). Germline-derived CDR1 and CDR2 are SGHVS and FQNEAQ. The CDR3 spans 17 residues. Trimming took off 3 bases at V and 0 bases at J, with 12 bases between the two ends. The CDR3 DNA follows: TGTGCCAGCAGCTTTTACAGGAAGTCCTCTGGGGCCAACGTCCTGACTTTC. It is translated as CASSFYRKSSGANVLTF.

This clonotype was recorded a few times. This chain joins TRBV29-1 and TRBJ2-7, with 10 bases identical to TRBD2. The CDR3 covers 14 residues. Germline V gene lookup returns CDR1 SQVTM and CDR2 ANQGSEA. Trimming removed 2 bases from V and 2 bases from J; junction bases left unmatched: 3. The CDR3 nucleotides read TGCAGCGTTGAATTACTAGCGGGGACCTACGAGCAGTACTTC. Residues: CSVELLAGTYEQYF.

The chain uses TRBV6-1 and TRBJ1-1; D is unresolved. V was clipped by 2 bases and J by 8 bases, with 15 bases between them. Per the germline V gene, CDR1 is MNHNS and CDR2 is SASEGT. This CDR3 is built from 14 residues. The CDR3 is CASSETLKLREAFF. CDR3 DNA sequence: TGTGCCAGCAGTGAAACCCTAAAGCTGAGGGAAGCTTTCTTT.